These 18 T cell receptor beta chains originate from one sample sequenced in a study of cytomegalovirus exposure and HLA in healthy donors. It was with 60 Vbeta and 13 Jbeta primers that the PCR ran. Repertoires were generated with immunoSEQ multiplex PCR, while TCRdb's copy carries only in-frame clones and drops some. The sample has over 200,000 clones; more than 85% are singletons. Sequencing was carried out using PBMCs. These receptors all come from a woman aged 18-35 years in good health and CMV-seronegative.

The chain combines TRBV4-2 with TRBJ2-7, with 8 bases aligning to TRBD2. Losses at the gene ends were 3 bases for V and 7 bases for J; bases not matched to a gene: 8. Germline-derived CDR1 and CDR2 are LGHNA and YNFKEQ. This CDR3 comprises 14 residues. The CDR3, as DNA: TGTGCCAGCAGCCAGCAAGCGGGAGCACGGGAGCAGTACTTC. Translated: CASSQQAGAREQYF.

V gene TRBV7-2 combines with J gene TRBJ2-1; 8 bases match TRBD1. In germline, CDR1 is SGHTA, CDR2 FQGNSA. V trimming: 5 bases; J trimming: 4 bases; junction bases outside the gene matches: 10. The CDR3 is made up of 16 amino acids. DNA for the CDR3: TGTGCCAGCAGCCCTCAGGACAGGGTACTTTACAATGAGCAGTTCTTC. Translating it yields CASSPQDRVLYNEQFF.

The table lists this clone with a count of one. The V and J genes are TRBV18 and TRBJ2-5; no clear D. The DNA end lines up better with TRBJ2-7; the J call may be wrong. CDR3 length equals 14 residues. The V gene's germline CDR1 is KGHSH and CDR2 LQKENI. The CDR3 coding sequence is TGTGCCAGCTCACCAACGCAGGCACATTACGAGCAGTACTTC. It translates to CASSPTQAHYEQYF.

This chain connects TRBV14 to TRBJ1-4; D remains unclear. CDR1 is SGHDN, CDR2 FVKESK, per germline. V lost 1 base to trimming and J lost 0 bases, with 6 bases between them. This CDR3 spans 15 amino acids. The CDR3 DNA is TGTGCCAGCAGCCAAGTTCGGGCAACTAATGAAAAACTGTTTTTT. It yields the protein CASSQVRATNEKLFF.

The V call is TRBV27, the J call TRBJ2-2, with 13 bases aligning to TRBD2. V lost 3 bases to trimming and J lost 6 bases; unmatched junction nucleotides: 7. Germline V lookup: CDR1 MNHEY, CDR2 SMNVEV (reference sequence). This CDR3 is built from 17 residues. The CDR3 region is CASSFIGLAGVPGELFF. The CDR3 DNA reads as TGTGCCAGCAGTTTCATCGGACTAGCGGGAGTTCCCGGGGAGCTGTTTTTT.

This chain uses TRBV13 with TRBJ2-3; TRBD2 matches 7 bases. The CDR3 extends over 17 amino acids. The J segment lost 6 bases and the V segment lost 0 bases, leaving 12 bases of the junction unmatched. Germline CDR1 and CDR2: PRHDT and FYEKMQ (reference sequence). The CDR3 spells CASSLGQASGARDTQYF. DNA for the CDR3: TGTGCCAGCAGCTTAGGCCAGGCTAGCGGTGCTAGGGATACGCAGTATTTT.

The chain couples TRBV9 to TRBJ2-2; the D is unclear. Germline-derived CDR1 and CDR2 are SGDLS and YYNGEE. The CDR3 covers 14 residues. V lost 0 bases, J lost 5 bases, and 8 bases lay in between. The CDR3 DNA reads TGTGCCAGCAGCGTAGTTGGGCAAACCGGGGAGCTGTTTTTT. Translation gives CASSVVGQTGELFF.

The chain employs TRBV27 and TRBJ2-6, with D possibly TRBD1 on 7 matching bases. The germline V gene encodes CDR1 MNHEY and CDR2 SMNVEV (reference sequence). Deletions cut 3 bases from V and 0 bases from J, with 12 bases between. This CDR3 region has 17 residues. CDR3 DNA sequence: TGTGCCAGCAGTTTGGCAGGGGGGTTCTCTGGGGCCAACGTCCTGACTTTC. Its translation is CASSLAGGFSGANVLTF.

The V call is TRBV7-9, the J call TRBJ1-2; perhaps TRBD1 as D (5 bases). The CDR3 totals 12 residues. Germline V lookup: CDR1 SEHNR, CDR2 FQNEAQ (reference sequence). Trimming removed 9 bases from V and 0 bases from J, with 8 bases in between. The DNA for the CDR3 is TGTGCCAGTGGACACCCTAACTATGGCTACACCTTC. Translated: CASGHPNYGYTF.

The V and J genes are TRBV10-1 and TRBJ2-1; D perhaps matches TRBD1 (6 bases). The germline V and J ends were trimmed by 3 bases and 6 bases, with 9 bases remaining between them. This CDR3 contains 13 residues. The germline V gene encodes CDR1 WNHNN and CDR2 SYGVQD (reference sequence). CDR3 sequence reads: CASSEQGGNEQFF. The CDR3 DNA is TGCGCCAGCAGTGAACAGGGTGGCAATGAGCAGTTCTTC.

The V gene is TRBV7-2, the J gene TRBJ2-1; 9 bases match TRBD2. This CDR3 contains 17 residues. Germline V gene sequence: CDR1 SGHTA, CDR2 FQGNSA. J was trimmed by 10 bases and V by 1 base; bases with no gene match: 14. The chain's CDR3 is CASSLVGAGGRFREQFF. CDR3 in DNA: TGTGCCAGCAGCTTAGTGGGGGCGGGGGGGCGGTTCAGGGAGCAGTTCTTC.

This chain connects TRBV6-5 to TRBJ2-5; 11 positions agree with TRBD1. After removal of 5 bases from V and 5 bases from J, the junction contained 7 bases not matched to a gene. The CDR3 has 15 residues. Per germline, CDR1 MNHEY and CDR2 SVGAGI. Here the CDR3 DNA reads TGTGCCAGCAGTGCCGGGACAGGGGGAAGGGAGACCCAGTACTTC. This encodes CASSAGTGGRETQYF.

V usage is TRBV7-8 and J usage is TRBJ1-2, with D unclear. Germline V CDR1 and CDR2: SGHVS, FQNEAQ. V was shortened by 5 bases and J by 7 bases, with 17 bases between the two germline ends. This CDR3 spans 14 amino acids. CDR3 region: CASSQTGFSAGYTF. DNA for the CDR3: TGTGCCAGCAGCCAAACGGGGTTTTCAGCTGGCTACACCTTC.

The V and J genes are TRBV27 and TRBJ2-1; TRBD1 aligns across 9 bases. After removal of 5 bases from V and 4 bases from J, the junction contained 15 bases not matched to a gene. CDR3 length equals 18 residues. The V gene's germline CDR1 is MNHEY and CDR2 SMNVEV (reference sequence). CDR3 bases: TGTGCCAGCAGTCGACTACGAGTACAGGGGGCCCTTTACAATGAGCAGTTCTTC. Translation gives CASSRLRVQGALYNEQFF.

This chain links TRBV11-2 with TRBJ1-4, with 8 bases lining up with TRBD1. This CDR3 contains 16 residues. V shed 1 base, J shed 8 bases, and the junction held 9 bases outside the gene matches. The germline CDR1 and CDR2 sequences are SGHAT and FQNNGV. Written as DNA, the CDR3 is TGTGCCAGCAGCTTAGTTGGAGGACAGGGTGCCGAAAAACTGTTTTTT. Translating it yields CASSLVGGQGAEKLFF.

The gene calls are TRBV4-2 and TRBJ2-3; D remains unclear. V was pared by 0 bases and J by 6 bases, with 4 bases between. CDR1 LGHNA and CDR2 YNFKEQ come from the germline V gene. The CDR3 is made up of 12 amino acids. CDR3 in DNA: TGTGCCAGCAGCCAAGATCTGGATACGCAGTATTTT. Translated, it gives CASSQDLDTQYF.

This rearrangement joins TRBV14 to TRBJ2-5; D perhaps matches TRBD1 (5 bases). This CDR3 has 13 amino acids. Trimming removed 2 bases from V and 7 bases from J, with 11 bases in between. Per the germline V gene, CDR1 is SGHDN and CDR2 is FVKESK. In DNA form, the CDR3 reads TGTGCCAGCAGCCAACAGGGCGCGGCGACCCAGTACTTC. Its protein is CASSQQGAATQYF.

The V and J genes are TRBV30 and TRBJ2-7; 7 bases agree with TRBD2. Per germline, CDR1 GTSNPN and CDR2 SVGIG (reference sequence). V shed 1 base and J 4 bases; nucleotides not matched to a gene: 7. The CDR3 is 14 residues long. CDR3: CAWSGTSIFYEQYF. The CDR3 bases are TGTGCCTGGAGTGGGACTAGTATATTTTACGAGCAGTACTTC. Drawing the rest from reference TRBV30 and TRBJ2-7, the complete variable domain is SQTIHQWPATLVQPVGSPLSLECTVEGTSNPNLYWYRQAAGRGLQLLFYSVGIGQISSEVPQNLSASRPQDRQFILSSKKLLLSDSGFYLCAWSGTSIFYEQYFGPGTRLTVT.